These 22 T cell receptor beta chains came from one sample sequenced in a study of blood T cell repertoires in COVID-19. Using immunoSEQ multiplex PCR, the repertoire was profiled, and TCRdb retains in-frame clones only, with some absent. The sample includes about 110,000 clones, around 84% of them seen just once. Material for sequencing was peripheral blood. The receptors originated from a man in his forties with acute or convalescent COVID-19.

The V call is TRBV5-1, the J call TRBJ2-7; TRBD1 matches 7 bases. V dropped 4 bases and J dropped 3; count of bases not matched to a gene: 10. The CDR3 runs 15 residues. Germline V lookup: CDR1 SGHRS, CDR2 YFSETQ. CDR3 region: CASSPGDRMSYEQYF. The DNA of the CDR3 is TGCGCCAGCAGCCCCGGGGACAGAATGAGCTACGAGCAGTACTTC.

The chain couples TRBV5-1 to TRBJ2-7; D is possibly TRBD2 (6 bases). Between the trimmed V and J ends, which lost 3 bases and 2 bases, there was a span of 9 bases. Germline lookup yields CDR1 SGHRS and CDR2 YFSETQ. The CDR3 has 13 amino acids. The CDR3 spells CASSSGLPYEQYF. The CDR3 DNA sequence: TGCGCCAGCAGCTCAGGACTACCCTACGAGCAGTACTTC. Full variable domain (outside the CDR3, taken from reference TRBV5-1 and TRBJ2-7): KAGVTQTPRYLIKTRGQQVTLSCSPISGHRSVSWYQQTPGQGLQFLFEYFSETQRNKGNFPGRFSGRQFSNSRSEMNVSTLELGDSALYLCASSSGLPYEQYFGPGTRLTVT.

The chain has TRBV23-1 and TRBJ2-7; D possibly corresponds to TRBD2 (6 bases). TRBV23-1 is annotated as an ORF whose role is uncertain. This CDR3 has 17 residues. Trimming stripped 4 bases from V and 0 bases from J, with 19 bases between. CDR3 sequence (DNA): TGCGCCAGCAGTCCTCGGGGGATCGGTCCCCTCTCCTACGAGCAGTACTTC. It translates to CASSPRGIGPLSYEQYF.

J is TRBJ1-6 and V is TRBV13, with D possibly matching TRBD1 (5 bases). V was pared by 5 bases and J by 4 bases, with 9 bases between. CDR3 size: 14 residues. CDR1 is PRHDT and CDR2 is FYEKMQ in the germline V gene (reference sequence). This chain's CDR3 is CASSRGGYNSPLHF. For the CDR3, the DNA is TGTGCCAGCAGCCGGGGGGGGTATAATTCACCCCTCCACTTT.

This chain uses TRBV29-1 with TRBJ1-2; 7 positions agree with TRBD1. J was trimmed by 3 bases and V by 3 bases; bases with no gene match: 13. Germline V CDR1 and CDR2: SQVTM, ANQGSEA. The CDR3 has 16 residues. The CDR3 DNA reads TGCAGCGTTGAGGGGATACGACTAGGACAGGACTATGGCTACACCTTC. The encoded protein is CSVEGIRLGQDYGYTF.

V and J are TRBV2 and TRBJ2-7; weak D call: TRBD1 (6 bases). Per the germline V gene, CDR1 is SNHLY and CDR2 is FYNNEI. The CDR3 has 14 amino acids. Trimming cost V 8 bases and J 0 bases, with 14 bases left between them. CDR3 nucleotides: TGTGCCAGCTCCGAGACAGGCGTCTCCTACGAGCAGTACTTC. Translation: CASSETGVSYEQYF.

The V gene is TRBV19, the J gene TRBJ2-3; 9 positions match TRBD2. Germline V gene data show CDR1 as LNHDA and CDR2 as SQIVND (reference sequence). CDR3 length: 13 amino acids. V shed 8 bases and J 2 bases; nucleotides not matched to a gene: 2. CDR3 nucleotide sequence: TGTGCCAGTCGACTAGCGGACACAGATACGCAGTATTTT. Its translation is CASRLADTDTQYF.

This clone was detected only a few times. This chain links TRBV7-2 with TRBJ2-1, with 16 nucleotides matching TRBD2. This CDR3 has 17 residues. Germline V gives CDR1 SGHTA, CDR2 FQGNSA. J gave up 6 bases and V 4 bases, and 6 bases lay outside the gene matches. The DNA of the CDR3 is TGTGCCAGCAGCTCCCGGGGACTAGCGGGGGGGCGCAATGAGCAGTTCTTC. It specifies CASSSRGLAGGRNEQFF. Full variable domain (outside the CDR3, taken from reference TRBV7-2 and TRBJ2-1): GAGVSQSPSNKVTEKGKDVELRCDPISGHTALYWYRQSLGQGLEFLIYFQGNSAPDKSGLPSDRFSAERTGGSVSTLTIQRTQQEDSAVYLCASSSRGLAGGRNEQFFGPGTRLTVL.

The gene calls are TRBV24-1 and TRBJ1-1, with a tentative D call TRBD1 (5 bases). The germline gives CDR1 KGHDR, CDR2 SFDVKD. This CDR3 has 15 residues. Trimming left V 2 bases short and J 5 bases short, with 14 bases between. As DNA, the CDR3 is TGTGCCACCAGTGATTCGCGGGGGTCGGGAACTGAAGCTTTCTTT. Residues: CATSDSRGSGTEAFF.

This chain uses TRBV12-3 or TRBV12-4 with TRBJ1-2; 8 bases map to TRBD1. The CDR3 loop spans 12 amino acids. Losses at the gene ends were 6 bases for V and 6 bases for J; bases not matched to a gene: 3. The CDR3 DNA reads TGTGCCAGCAGCAGGACAGGGAATGGCTACACCTTC. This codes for CASSRTGNGYTF.

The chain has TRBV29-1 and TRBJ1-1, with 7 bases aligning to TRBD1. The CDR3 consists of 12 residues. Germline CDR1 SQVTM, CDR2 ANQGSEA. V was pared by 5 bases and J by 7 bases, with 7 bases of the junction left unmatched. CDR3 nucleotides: TGCAGCGTTTCAGGGGGTTCGGATGAAGCTTTCTTT. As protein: CSVSGGSDEAFF. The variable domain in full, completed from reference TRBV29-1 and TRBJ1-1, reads SAVISQKPSRDICQRGTSLTIQCQVDSQVTMMFWYRQQPGQSLTLIATANQGSEATYESGFVIDKFPISRPNLTFSTLTVSNMSPEDSSIYLCSVSGGSDEAFFGQGTRLTVV.

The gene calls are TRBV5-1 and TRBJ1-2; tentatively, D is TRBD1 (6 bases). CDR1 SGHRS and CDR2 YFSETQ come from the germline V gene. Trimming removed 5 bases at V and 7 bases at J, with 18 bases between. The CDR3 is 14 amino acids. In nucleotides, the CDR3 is TGCGCCAGCAGTCTCCCAGGGGCTAGTGGTGGCTACACCTTC. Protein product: CASSLPGASGGYTF.

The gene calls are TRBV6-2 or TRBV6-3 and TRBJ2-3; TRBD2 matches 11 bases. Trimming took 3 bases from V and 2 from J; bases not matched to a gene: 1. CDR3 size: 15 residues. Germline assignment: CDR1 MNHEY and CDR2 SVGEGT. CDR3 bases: TGTGCCAGCAGTTATAGCGGGGGGGCCACAGATACGCAGTATTTT. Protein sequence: CASSYSGGATDTQYF.

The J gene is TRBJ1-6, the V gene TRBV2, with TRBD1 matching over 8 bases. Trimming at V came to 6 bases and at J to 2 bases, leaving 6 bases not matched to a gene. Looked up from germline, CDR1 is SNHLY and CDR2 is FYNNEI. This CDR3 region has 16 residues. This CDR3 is CASRVDRAAYNSPLHF. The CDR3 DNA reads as TGTGCCAGCAGGGTGGACAGGGCGGCCTATAATTCACCCCTCCACTTT.

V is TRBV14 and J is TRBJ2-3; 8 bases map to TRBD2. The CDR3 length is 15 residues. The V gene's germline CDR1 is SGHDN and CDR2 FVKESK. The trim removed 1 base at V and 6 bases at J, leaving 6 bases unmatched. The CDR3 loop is CASSQGTSRWDTQYF. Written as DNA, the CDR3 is TGTGCCAGCAGCCAAGGGACTAGCAGATGGGATACGCAGTATTTT.

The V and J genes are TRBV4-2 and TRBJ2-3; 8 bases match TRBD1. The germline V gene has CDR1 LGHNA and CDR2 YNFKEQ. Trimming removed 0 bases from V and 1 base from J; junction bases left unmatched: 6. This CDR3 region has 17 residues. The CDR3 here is CASSQDPMGQGTDTQYF. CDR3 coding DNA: TGTGCCAGCAGCCAAGATCCGATGGGACAGGGCACAGATACGCAGTATTTT.

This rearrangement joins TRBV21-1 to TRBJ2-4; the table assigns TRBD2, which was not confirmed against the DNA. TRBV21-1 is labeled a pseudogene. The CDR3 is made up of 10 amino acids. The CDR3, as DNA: TGTGCCAGGCGCTGGGGGGTTCAGTACTTC. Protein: CARRWGVQYF.

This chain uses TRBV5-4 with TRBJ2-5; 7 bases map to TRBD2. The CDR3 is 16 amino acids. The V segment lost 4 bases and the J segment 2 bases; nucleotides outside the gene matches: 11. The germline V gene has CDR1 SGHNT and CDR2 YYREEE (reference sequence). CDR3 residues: CASSPLGSGLQETQYF. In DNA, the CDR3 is TGTGCCAGCAGCCCCCTGGGTAGCGGGCTTCAAGAGACCCAGTACTTC. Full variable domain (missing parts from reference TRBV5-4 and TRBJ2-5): ETGVTQSPTHLIKTRGQQVTLRCSSQSGHNTVSWYQQALGQGPQFIFQYYREEENGRGNFPPRFSGLQFPNYSSELNVNALELDDSALYLCASSPLGSGLQETQYFGPGTRLLVL.

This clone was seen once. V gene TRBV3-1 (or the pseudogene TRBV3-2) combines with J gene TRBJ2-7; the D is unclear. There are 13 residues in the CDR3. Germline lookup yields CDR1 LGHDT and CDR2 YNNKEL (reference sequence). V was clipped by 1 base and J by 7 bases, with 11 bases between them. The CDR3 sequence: CASSQVQASEQYF. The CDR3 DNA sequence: TGTGCCAGCAGCCAAGTGCAGGCCTCGGAGCAGTACTTC.

CDR3 nucleotide sequence: TGTGCCAGCAGCGACCGGGACCCGGGGGGGTTCTTC. As protein: CASSDRDPGGFF. The chain uses TRBV7-2 and TRBJ2-1; 7 nucleotides match TRBD2. The V gene end was trimmed by 5 bases and the J gene end by 15 bases; junction bases not matched to a gene: 10. The CDR3 is 12 amino acids. CDR1 SGHTA and CDR2 FQGNSA come from the germline V gene.

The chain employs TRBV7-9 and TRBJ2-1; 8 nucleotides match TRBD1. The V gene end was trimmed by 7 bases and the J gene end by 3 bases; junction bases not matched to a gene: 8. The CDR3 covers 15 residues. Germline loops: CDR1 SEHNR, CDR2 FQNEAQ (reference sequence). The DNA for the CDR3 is TGTGCCAGCAATAGACAGGGGCGCAACTACAATGAGCAGTTCTTC. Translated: CASNRQGRNYNEQFF. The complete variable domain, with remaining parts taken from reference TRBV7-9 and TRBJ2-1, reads DTGVSQNPRHKITKRGQNVTFRCDPISEHNRLYWYRQTLGQGPEFLTYFQNEAQLEKSRLLSDRFSAERPKGSFSTLEIQRTEQGDSAMYLCASNRQGRNYNEQFFGPGTRLTVL.

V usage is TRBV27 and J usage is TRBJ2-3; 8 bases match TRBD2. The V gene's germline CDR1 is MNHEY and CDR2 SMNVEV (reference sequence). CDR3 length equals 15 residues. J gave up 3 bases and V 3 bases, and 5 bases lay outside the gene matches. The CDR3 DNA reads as TGTGCCAGCAGTTTCCCAGCGGGGGCAACAGATACGCAGTATTTT. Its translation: CASSFPAGATDTQYF.